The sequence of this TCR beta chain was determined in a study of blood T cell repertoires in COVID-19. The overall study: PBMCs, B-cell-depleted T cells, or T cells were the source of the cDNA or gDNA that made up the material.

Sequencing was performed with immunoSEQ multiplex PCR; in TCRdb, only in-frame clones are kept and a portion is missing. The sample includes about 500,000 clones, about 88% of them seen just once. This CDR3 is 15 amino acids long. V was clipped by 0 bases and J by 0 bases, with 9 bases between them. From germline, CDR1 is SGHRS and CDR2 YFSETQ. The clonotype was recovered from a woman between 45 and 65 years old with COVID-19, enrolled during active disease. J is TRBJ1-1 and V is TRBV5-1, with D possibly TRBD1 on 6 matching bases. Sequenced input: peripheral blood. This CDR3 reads CASSLGQELNTEAFF. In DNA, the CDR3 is TGCGCCAGCAGCTTGGGACAGGAGTTGAACACTGAAGCTTTCTTT.